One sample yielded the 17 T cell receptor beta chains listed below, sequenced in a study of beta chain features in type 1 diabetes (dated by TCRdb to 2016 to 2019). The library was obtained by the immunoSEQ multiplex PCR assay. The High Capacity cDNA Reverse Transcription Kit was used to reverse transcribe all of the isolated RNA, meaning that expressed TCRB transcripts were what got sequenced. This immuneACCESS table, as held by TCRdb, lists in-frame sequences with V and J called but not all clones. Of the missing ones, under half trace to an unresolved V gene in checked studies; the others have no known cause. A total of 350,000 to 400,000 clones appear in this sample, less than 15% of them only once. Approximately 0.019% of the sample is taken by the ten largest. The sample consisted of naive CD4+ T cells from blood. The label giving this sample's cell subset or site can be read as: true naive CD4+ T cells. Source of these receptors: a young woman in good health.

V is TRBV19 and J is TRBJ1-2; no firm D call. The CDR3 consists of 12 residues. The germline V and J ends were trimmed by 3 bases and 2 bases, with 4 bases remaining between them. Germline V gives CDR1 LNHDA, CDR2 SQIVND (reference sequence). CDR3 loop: CASSMSNYGYTF. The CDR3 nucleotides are TGTGCCAGTAGTATGTCGAACTATGGCTACACCTTC.

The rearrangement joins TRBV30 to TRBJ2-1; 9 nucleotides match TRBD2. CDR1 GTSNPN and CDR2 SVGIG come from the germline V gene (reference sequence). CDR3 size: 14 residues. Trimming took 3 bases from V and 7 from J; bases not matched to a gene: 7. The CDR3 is CAWRHSGSSNEQFF. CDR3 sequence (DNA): TGTGCCTGGAGACATAGCGGGAGTTCTAATGAGCAGTTCTTC.

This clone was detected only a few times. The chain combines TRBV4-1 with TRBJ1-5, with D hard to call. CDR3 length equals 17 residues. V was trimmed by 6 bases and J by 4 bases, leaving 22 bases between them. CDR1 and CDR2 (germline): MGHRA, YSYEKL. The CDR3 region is CASSPYLGGVANQPQHF. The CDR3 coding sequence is TGCGCCAGCAGTCCTTACCTCGGCGGTGTTGCAAATCAGCCCCAGCATTTT.

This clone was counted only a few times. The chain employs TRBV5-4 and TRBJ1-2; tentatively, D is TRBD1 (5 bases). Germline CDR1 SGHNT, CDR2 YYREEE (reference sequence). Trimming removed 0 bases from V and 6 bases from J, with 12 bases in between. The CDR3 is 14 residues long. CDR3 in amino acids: CASSLVAGSHGYTF. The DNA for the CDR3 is TGTGCCAGCAGCTTGGTGGCAGGGTCTCATGGCTACACCTTC.

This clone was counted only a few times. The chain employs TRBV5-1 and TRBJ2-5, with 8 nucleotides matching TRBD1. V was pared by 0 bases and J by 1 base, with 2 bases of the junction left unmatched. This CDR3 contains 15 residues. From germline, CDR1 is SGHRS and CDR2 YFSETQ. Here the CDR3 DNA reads TGCGCCAGCAGCTTGGAAGGACAGGGCCAAGAGACCCAGTACTTC. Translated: CASSLEGQGQETQYF.

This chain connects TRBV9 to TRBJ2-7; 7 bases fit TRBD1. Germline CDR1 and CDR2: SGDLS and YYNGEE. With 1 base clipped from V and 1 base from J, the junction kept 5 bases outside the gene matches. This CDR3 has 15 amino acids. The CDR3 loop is CASSVLPTGSYEQYF. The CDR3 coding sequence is TGTGCCAGCAGCGTATTACCGACAGGGTCCTACGAGCAGTACTTC.

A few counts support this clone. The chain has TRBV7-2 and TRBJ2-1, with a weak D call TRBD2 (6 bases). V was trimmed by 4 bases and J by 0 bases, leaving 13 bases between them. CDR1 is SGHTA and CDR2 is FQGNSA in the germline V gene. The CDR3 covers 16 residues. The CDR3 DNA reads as TGTGCCAGCAGCTGGGGAGGCGCCCGCTCCTACAATGAGCAGTTCTTC. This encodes CASSWGGARSYNEQFF.

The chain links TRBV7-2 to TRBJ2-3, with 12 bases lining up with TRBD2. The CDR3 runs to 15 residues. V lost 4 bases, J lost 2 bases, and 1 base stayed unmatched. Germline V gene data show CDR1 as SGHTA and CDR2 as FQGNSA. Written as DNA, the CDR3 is TGTGCCAGCAGCTGGACTAGCGGGACCACAGATACGCAGTATTTT. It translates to CASSWTSGTTDTQYF.

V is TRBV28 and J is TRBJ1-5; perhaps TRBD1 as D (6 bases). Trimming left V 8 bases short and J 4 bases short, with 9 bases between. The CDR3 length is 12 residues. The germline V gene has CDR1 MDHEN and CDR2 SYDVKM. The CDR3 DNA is TGTGCCAGCGGACAGTTAAATCAGCCCCAGCATTTT. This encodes CASGQLNQPQHF. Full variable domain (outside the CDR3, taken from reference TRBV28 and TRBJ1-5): DVKVTQSSRYLVKRTGEKVFLECVQDMDHENMFWYRQDPGLGLRLIYFSYDVKMKEKGDIPEGYSVSREKKERFSLILESASTNQTSMYLCASGQLNQPQHFGDGTRLSIL.

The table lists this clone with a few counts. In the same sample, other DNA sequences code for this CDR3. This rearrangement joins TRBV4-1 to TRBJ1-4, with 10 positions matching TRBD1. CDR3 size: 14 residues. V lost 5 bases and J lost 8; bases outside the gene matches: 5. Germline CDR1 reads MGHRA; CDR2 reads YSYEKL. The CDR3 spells CASSRDRGAEKLFF. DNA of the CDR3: TGCGCCAGCAGCAGGGACAGGGGAGCAGAAAAACTGTTTTTT.

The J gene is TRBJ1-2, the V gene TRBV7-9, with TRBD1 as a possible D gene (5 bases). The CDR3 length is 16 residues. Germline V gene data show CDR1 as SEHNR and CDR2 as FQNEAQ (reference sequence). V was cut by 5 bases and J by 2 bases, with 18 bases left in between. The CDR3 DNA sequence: TGTGCCAGCAGCGCTCAGGGAGGACAAATGAACTATGGCTACACCTTC. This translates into CASSAQGGQMNYGYTF.

The chain's CDR3 is CASSIIRGGTGFGNQPQHF. As DNA, the CDR3 is TGTGCCAGCAGCATAATTAGGGGGGGAACAGGGTTTGGCAATCAGCCCCAGCATTTT. The chain combines TRBV11-2 with TRBJ1-5, with D possibly TRBD1 on 6 matching bases. The V end was cut by 5 bases, the J end by 2 bases, with 25 bases between. The CDR3 consists of 19 residues. The germline V gene encodes CDR1 SGHAT and CDR2 FQNNGV. Drawing the rest from reference TRBV11-2 and TRBJ1-5, the complete variable domain is EAGVAQSPRYKIIEKRQSVAFWCNPISGHATLYWYQQILGQGPKLLIQFQNNGVVDDSQLPKDRFSAERLKGVDSTLKIQPAKLEDSAVYLCASSIIRGGTGFGNQPQHFGDGTRLSIL.

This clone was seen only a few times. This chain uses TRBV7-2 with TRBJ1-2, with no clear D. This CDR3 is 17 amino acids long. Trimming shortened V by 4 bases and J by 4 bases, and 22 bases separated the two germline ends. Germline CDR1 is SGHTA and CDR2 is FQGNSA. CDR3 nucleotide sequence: TGTGCCAGCAGCTACCCACCCTCAGAGCCTGAGGGCTATGGCTACACCTTC. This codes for CASSYPPSEPEGYGYTF.

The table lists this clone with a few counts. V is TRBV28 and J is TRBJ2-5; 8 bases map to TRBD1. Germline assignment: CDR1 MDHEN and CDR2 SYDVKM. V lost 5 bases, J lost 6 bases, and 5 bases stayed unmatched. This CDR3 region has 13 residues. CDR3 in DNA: TGTGCCAGCAGTGTGACAGGGGCTAAGACCCAGTACTTC. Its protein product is CASSVTGAKTQYF. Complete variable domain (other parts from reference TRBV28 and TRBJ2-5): DVKVTQSSRYLVKRTGEKVFLECVQDMDHENMFWYRQDPGLGLRLIYFSYDVKMKEKGDIPEGYSVSREKKERFSLILESASTNQTSMYLCASSVTGAKTQYFGPGTRLLVL.

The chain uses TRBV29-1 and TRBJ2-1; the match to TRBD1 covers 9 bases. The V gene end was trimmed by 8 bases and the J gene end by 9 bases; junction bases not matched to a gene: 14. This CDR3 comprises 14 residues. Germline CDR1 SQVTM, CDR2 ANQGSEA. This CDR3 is CSFRPGTGYVEQFF. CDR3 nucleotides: TGCAGCTTTAGGCCCGGGACAGGGTACGTTGAGCAGTTCTTC.

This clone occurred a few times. CDR3 nucleotide sequence: TGCAGCGTTGTTAGTCGCGGGGAGCGTTGGGCGGAGCAGTACTTC. This translates into CSVVSRGERWAEQYF. This rearrangement joins TRBV29-1 to TRBJ2-7, with D possibly being TRBD2 (6 bases). Germline V lookup: CDR1 SQVTM, CDR2 ANQGSEA. This CDR3 has 15 amino acids. Trimming stripped 4 bases from V and 7 bases from J, with 23 bases between.

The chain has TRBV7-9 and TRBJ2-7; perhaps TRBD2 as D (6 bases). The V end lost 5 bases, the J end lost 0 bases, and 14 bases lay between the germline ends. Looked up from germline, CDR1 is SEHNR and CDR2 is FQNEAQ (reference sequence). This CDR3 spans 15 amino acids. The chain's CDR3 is CASSQGGASSYEQYF. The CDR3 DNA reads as TGTGCCAGCAGCCAGGGAGGCGCTAGCTCCTACGAGCAGTACTTC.